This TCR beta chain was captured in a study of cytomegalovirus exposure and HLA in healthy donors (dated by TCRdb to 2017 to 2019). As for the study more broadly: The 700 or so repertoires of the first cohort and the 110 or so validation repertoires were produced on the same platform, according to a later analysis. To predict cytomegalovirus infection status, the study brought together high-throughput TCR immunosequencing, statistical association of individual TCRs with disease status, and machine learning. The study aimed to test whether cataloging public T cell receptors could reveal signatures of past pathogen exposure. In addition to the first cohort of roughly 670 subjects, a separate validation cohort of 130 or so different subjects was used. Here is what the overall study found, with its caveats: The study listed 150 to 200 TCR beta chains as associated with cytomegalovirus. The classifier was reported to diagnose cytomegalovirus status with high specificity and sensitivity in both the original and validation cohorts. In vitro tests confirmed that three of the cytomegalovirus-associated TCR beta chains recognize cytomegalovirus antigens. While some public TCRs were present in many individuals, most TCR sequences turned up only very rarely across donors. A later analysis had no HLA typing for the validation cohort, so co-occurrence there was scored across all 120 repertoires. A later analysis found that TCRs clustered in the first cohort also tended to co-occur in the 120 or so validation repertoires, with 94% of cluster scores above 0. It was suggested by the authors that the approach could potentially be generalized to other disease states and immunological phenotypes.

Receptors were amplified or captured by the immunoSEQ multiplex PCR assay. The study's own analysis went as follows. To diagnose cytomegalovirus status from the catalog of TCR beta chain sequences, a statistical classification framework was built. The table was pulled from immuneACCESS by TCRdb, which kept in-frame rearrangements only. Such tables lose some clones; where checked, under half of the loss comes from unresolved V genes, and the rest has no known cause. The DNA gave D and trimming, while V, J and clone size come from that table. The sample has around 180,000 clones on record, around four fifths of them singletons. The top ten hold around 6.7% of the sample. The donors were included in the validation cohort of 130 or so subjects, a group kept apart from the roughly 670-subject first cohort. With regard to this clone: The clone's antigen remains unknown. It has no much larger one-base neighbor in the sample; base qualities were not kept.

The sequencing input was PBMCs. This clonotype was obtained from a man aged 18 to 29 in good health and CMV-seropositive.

The nucleotide sequence is TGTGCCAGCTCACCCCGGGACTTTGGAGAGACCCAGTACTTC. It encodes CASSPRDFGETQYF. Here the chain combines TRBV18 and TRBJ2-5; D gene: possibly TRBD2, on 6 matching bases. V lost 3 bases and J lost 4 bases; the stretch between them is 12 bases long. Measured from the cysteine to the phenylalanine, the CDR3 is 14 residues long. Only CDR3 DNA remains: 42 bases, in frame from the first base. From the germline V gene, CDR1 is KGHSH and CDR2 is LQKENI.